Below are 13 T cell receptor beta chains sequenced from a single sample in a study of a mutant IDH1 vaccine in newly diagnosed glioma. The assay was immunoSEQ multiplex PCR, and TCRdb's table has in-frame clones only and misses some. The repertoire includes around 52,000 clones, over 80% of them detected once, and around 4.4% sits in the top ten. For these receptors, no antigen is known. Time point of the sample: week 5, during vaccination. Doses of 300 ug of mutant IDH1 20-mer peptide were given with topical imiquimod. Sequencing used PBMCs, obtained from a glioma patient whose treatment included an IDH1 peptide vaccine. The receptors originated from a woman aged 40 to 55 with glioma.

The chain has TRBV5-8 and TRBJ2-5; 9 bases match TRBD1. Germline V gives CDR1 SGHTS, CDR2 YDEGEE. J was trimmed by 4 bases and V by 4 bases; bases with no gene match: 2. The CDR3 runs to 13 residues. The CDR3 DNA reads as TGTGCCAGCAGCGGGGACAGGGTAGAGACCCAGTACTTC. Its protein is CASSGDRVETQYF.

V gene TRBV4-2 combines with J gene TRBJ1-5; D remains unclear. The CDR3 sequence is 14 residues long. Germline CDR1 reads LGHNA; CDR2 reads YNFKEQ. The V end was cut by 1 base, the J end by 9 bases, with 13 bases between. The CDR3 coding sequence is TGTGCCAGCAGCCAAGGCGTCGCCGAAGGGCCCCAGCATTTT. It encodes CASSQGVAEGPQHF.

The CDR3 loop is CSVEEGGREYF. The CDR3 bases are TGCAGCGTTGAAGAAGGGGGGAGAGAGTACTTC. The rearrangement links TRBV29-1 to TRBJ2-5; D tentatively fits TRBD1 or TRBD2 (6 bases each). V was trimmed by 0 bases and J by 12 bases, leaving 11 bases between them. CDR1 is SQVTM and CDR2 is ANQGSEA in the germline V gene. This CDR3 is built from 11 residues.

The chain employs TRBV6-5 and TRBJ1-2; TRBD1 matches at 7 bases. The V gene end was trimmed by 2 bases and the J gene end by 3 bases; junction bases not matched to a gene: 0. In germline, CDR1 is MNHEY, CDR2 SVGAGI. The CDR3 consists of 13 residues. CDR3 loop: CASSYTGDYGYTF. DNA for the CDR3: TGTGCCAGCAGTTACACAGGGGACTATGGCTACACCTTC.

This clone was seen a handful of times. The chain joins TRBV28 to TRBJ1-5; 7 positions match TRBD1. Germline CDR1 and CDR2: MDHEN and SYDVKM. CDR3 length: 16 amino acids. V dropped 6 bases and J dropped 7; count of bases not matched to a gene: 15. DNA of the CDR3: TGTGCCAGCAGCTCCATCGATGGGACAGCGATCCAGCCCCAGCATTTT. Translating gives CASSSIDGTAIQPQHF.

The chain has TRBV2 and TRBJ1-2, with 8 positions matching TRBD1. Germline assignment: CDR1 SNHLY and CDR2 FYNNEI. The CDR3 extends over 15 amino acids. J was trimmed by 2 bases and V by 3 bases; bases with no gene match: 5. Written as DNA, the CDR3 is TGTGCCAGCAGTGATCCGGGACAGGCAAACTATGGCTACACCTTC. Translating gives CASSDPGQANYGYTF.

The V call is TRBV7-2, the J call TRBJ1-1, with D perhaps TRBD1 (5 bases). The length of the CDR3 is 15 residues. V lost 1 base and J 5 bases, leaving 14 bases between the germline ends. Germline CDR1 is SGHTA and CDR2 is FQGNSA. The DNA for the CDR3 is TGTGCCAGCAGCTTAGGTTTAGCGGGGGGAACTGAAGCTTTCTTT. Translating gives CASSLGLAGGTEAFF. Variable domain in full (rest from reference TRBV7-2 and TRBJ1-1): GAGVSQSPSNKVTEKGKDVELRCDPISGHTALYWYRQSLGQGLEFLIYFQGNSAPDKSGLPSDRFSAERTGGSVSTLTIQRTQQEDSAVYLCASSLGLAGGTEAFFGQGTRLTVV.

The chain recombines TRBV19 with TRBJ1-2, with D maybe TRBD1 (6 bases). The CDR3 has 14 amino acids. The germline CDR1 and CDR2 sequences are LNHDA and SQIVND (reference sequence). Trimming stripped 6 bases from V and 4 bases from J, with 15 bases between. The CDR3 sequence: CASSPASGAYGYTF. The DNA for the CDR3 is TGTGCCAGTAGCCCTGCGTCAGGGGCCTATGGCTACACCTTC.

The V call is TRBV5-1, the J call TRBJ1-3; no clear D. In germline, CDR1 is SGHRS, CDR2 YFSETQ. This CDR3 comprises 14 residues. Trimming removed 3 bases at V and 2 bases at J, with 9 bases between. CDR3 DNA sequence: TGCGCCAGCAGCTGGAGCACGGCTGGAAACACCATATATTTT. This translates into CASSWSTAGNTIYF.

J is TRBJ2-5 and V is TRBV2; maybe TRBD2 (7 bases). Germline assignment: CDR1 SNHLY and CDR2 FYNNEI. The V and J ends lost 2 bases and 4 bases respectively, with 35 bases between them. The CDR3 spans 22 residues. The CDR3 nucleotides read TGTGCCAGCAGTGAAAAAGGGGGGGGCCGGTACCCGGGACCGCGGATGGGAGAGACCCAGTACTTC. It translates to CASSEKGGGRYPGPRMGETQYF.

This chain uses TRBV6-5 with TRBJ1-2; D is uncertain. Germline values: CDR1 MNHEY, CDR2 SVGAGI. This CDR3 region has 14 residues. V lost 2 bases and J 8 bases, leaving 15 bases between the germline ends. The CDR3 is CASSYGGAKRGYTF. The CDR3 DNA follows: TGTGCCAGCAGTTACGGAGGCGCCAAGCGGGGCTACACCTTC.

The chain links TRBV6-5 to TRBJ2-1; 8 bases line up with TRBD1. From germline, CDR1 is MNHEY and CDR2 SVGAGI. The junction had 9 bases not matched to a gene; V was cut back by 1 base and J by 7 bases. The CDR3 consists of 16 residues. CDR3 bases: TGTGCCAGCAGTTACTTTAGCCGGACAGGGAGGAATGAGCAGTTCTTC. This codes for CASSYFSRTGRNEQFF.

The genes are TRBV28 and TRBJ2-1; D may correspond to TRBD1 or TRBD2 (5 bases each). The V gene's germline CDR1 is MDHEN and CDR2 SYDVKM. Trimming removed 1 base at V and 4 bases at J, with 14 bases between. The CDR3 sequence is 16 residues long. The CDR3 DNA sequence: TGTGCCAGCAGTTTATCGGGACGAGGGGTATACAATGAGCAGTTCTTC. This encodes CASSLSGRGVYNEQFF.